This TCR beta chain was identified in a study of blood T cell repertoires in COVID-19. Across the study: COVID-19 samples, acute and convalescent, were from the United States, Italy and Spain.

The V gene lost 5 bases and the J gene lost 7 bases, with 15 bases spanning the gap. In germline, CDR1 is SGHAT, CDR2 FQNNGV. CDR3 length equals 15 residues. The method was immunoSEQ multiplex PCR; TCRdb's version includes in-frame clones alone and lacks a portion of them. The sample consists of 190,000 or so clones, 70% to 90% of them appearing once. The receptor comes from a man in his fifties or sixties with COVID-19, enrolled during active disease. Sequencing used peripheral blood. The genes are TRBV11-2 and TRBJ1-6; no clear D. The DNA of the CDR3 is TGTGCCAGCAGCAAAAGGGCGGGAGAAAATTCACCCCTCCACTTT. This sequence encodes CASSKRAGENSPLHF.